This T cell receptor beta chain was profiled in a study of cytotoxic CD8 clonotypes in ibrutinib-treated CLL. Points from the study as a whole: Public clonotypes, rarely seen, contracted or held steady on treatment.

Profiled with immunoSEQ multiplex PCR; TCRdb holds only in-frame clones, not every one. Of over 65,000 clones in the sample, around 79% are singletons; the top ten hold approximately 5%. After removal of 1 base from V and 6 bases from J, the junction contained 5 bases not matched to a gene. Looked up from germline, CDR1 is LNHDA and CDR2 is SQIVND (reference sequence). CDR3 length: 16 residues. With regard to this clone: Its target is unknown.

The material sequenced was PBMCs, taken after 12 months of ibrutinib treatment. V usage is TRBV19 and J usage is TRBJ1-5, with TRBD1 matching 11 bases. The origin of this receptor is a human donor with chronic lymphocytic leukemia. Written as DNA, the CDR3 is TGTGCCAGTAGTATAGGGGAGGGGACAGGGGGTCAGCCCCAGCATTTT. It encodes CASSIGEGTGGQPQHF.